The T cell receptor (beta chain) under discussion was sequenced for a study of shared clonotypes between healthy human individuals. Germline V gives CDR1 SGHVS, CDR2 FQNEAQ. The CDR3 sequence is 14 residues long. V lost 4 bases, J lost 5 bases, and 1 base stayed unmatched. TCRdb's table, derived via immunoSEQ multiplex PCR, lists solely in-frame clones and lacks some. The profile covers under 1,100,000 clones, with approximately 80% appearing a single time and 0.61% taken by the ten largest. In the CD4+ fraction, cells were divided into CD45RA+ naive and CD45RA-negative memory subsets. This clonotype was sampled from a man aged 18 to 29 in good health. Some clones in this sample may be carry-over from other donors' samples. V usage is TRBV7-8 and J usage is TRBJ2-6; 8 bases agree with TRBD2. The sequenced material came from memory CD4+ T cells from PBMCs. Subset noted: CD45RA-negative fraction. The CDR3 region is CASSWTSRANVLTF. In nucleotides, the CDR3 is TGTGCCAGCAGCTGGACTAGCCGGGCCAACGTCCTGACTTTC.